The clone carrying this T cell receptor beta chain was observed many times. In making TCR cDNA, 5'RACE template switching added a universal primer site and UMIs to it. One entry per CDR3 protein results from TCRdb running MiXCR on the 5' RACE reads. The sample shows about 170,000 distinct CDR3 sequences, about 11% of them seen only once. The source of the sample is a study of T cells after yellow fever vaccination. The starting material was CD8+ T cells sorted from PBMCs, obtained 15 days after the yellow fever booster vaccination. The receptor was isolated from a man aged 18 to 30 who received the YFV17D yellow fever vaccine.

CDR3 region: CASSVGGSEAFF. The DNA of the CDR3 is TGTGCCAGCAGCGTAGGCGGGAGTGAAGCTTTCTTT. This chain uses TRBV9 with TRBJ1-1; D not certain. From germline, CDR1 is SGDLS and CDR2 YYNGEE. Trimming took 0 bases from V and 7 from J, leaving 7 bases between them. The CDR3 is 12 amino acids.